This note documents a single T cell receptor beta chain sequence. Primers used for first-strand cDNA, a TRAV- and TRBV-specific set, covered both alpha and beta chains. Amplification, which lasted roughly 20 PCR cycles, used a constant-region primer and V-primer adapter to amplify TCRs. MiXCR, run by TCRdb on the reads, gives a single entry per CDR3 protein. Of 10,000 to 15,000 distinct CDR3 sequences detected, 76% appear once; the ten largest clones hold around 3.6%. Every donor was treated with nivolumab, ipilimumab, aspirin, low-dose cyclophosphamide and also low-dose radiotherapy. The data belong to a study of low-dose radiotherapy and immunotherapy resistance in tumors. Study summary: Intravenous cyclophosphamide at 200 mg/m2 preceded radiation and immunotherapy by one day, every two weeks. Aspirin was administered orally at 300 mg daily for four cycles, commencing on cycle 1 day 1.

The CDR3 has 16 amino acids. Per the germline V gene, CDR1 is KGHDR and CDR2 is SFDVKD. V gave up 2 bases and J gave up 0 bases, with 11 bases separating them. The genes are TRBV24-1 and TRBJ2-3; D is possibly TRBD2 (6 bases). This TCR was sampled from a human donor with advanced metastatic prostate, ovarian, gallbladder or colorectal cancer (not recorded which). This table probably holds off-target reads from a library built for another chain. The CDR3 sequence is CATSDSSGTSTDTQYF. For the CDR3, the DNA is TGTGCCACCAGTGATTCTTCGGGGACTAGCACAGATACGCAGTATTTT.